This is a list of T cell receptor beta chains from one sample in a study of a mutant IDH1 vaccine in newly diagnosed glioma. Data came from immunoSEQ multiplex PCR; TCRdb stores just in-frame clones and leaves some out. The sample includes around 52,000 clones, about 79% of them seen just once. No antigen is known for these receptors. This specimen consisted of PBMCs, obtained from a glioma patient whose treatment included an IDH1 peptide vaccine. These receptors were obtained from a man aged 35 to 55 with glioma. CDR3s include the opening cysteine and the closing phenylalanine or tryptophan. The D gene is left open where the match is weak. Size values are once, few and many counts, or a class for expanded clones, and some rows have none.

v_gene	j_gene	d_gene	abundance	CDR3aa	CDR3nt
TRBV29-1	TRBJ1-2	TRBD1	-	CSVITGDYGYTF	TGCAGCGTTATCACAGGGGACTATGGCTACACCTTC
TRBV5-1	TRBJ2-1	TRBD2	-	CASSGLAGGPAYNEQFF	TGCGCCAGCAGCGGGCTAGCGGGAGGGCCGGCCTACAATGAGCAGTTCTTC
TRBV7-8	TRBJ2-3	TRBD1	-	CASSPNPGQRTDTQYF	TGTGCCAGCAGCCCCAACCCGGGACAGCGCACAGATACGCAGTATTTT
TRBV18	TRBJ1-1	-	few	CAGSLSQGTTEAFF	TGTGCCGGGTCTCTCTCCCAGGGGACCACTGAAGCTTTCTTT
TRBV27	TRBJ2-1	-	-	CASSHGGQQNEQFF	TGTGCCAGCAGTCACGGGGGACAGCAGAATGAGCAGTTCTTC
TRBV5-8	TRBJ2-7	-	-	CASSLPYLVTAYEQYF	TGTGCCAGCAGCTTGCCCTACTTGGTAACGGCCTACGAGCAGTACTTC
TRBV7-2	TRBJ1-1	-	-	CASSLAIVDGRQAFF	TGTGCCAGCAGCTTAGCGATTGTGGACGGGCGGCAAGCTTTCTTT
TRBV4-1	TRBJ2-3	-	-	CASSGGNRDTQYF	TGCGCCAGTTCGGGCGGGAATCGGGATACGCAGTATTTT
TRBV4-1	TRBJ2-1	-	once	CASSQGSVWGVNEQFF	TGCGCCAGCAGCCAAGGGTCCGTATGGGGAGTCAATGAGCAGTTCTTC
TRBV27	TRBJ2-1	-	-	CASSDKFYRRDFNEQFF	TGTGCCAGCAGCGATAAATTCTACCGCCGGGACTTCAATGAGCAGTTCTTC
TRBV18	TRBJ2-1	-	-	CASSPDPYNEQFF	TGTGCCAGCTCACCCGACCCCTACAATGAGCAGTTCTTC
TRBV10-3	TRBJ2-3	-	-	CAISVSTDTQYF	TGTGCCATCAGTGTGTCCACAGATACGCAGTATTTT
TRBV11-2	TRBJ2-3	-	-	CASSLGSRGADTQYF	TGTGCCAGCAGCTTAGGTTCCAGGGGTGCAGATACGCAGTATTTT
TRBV6-5	TRBJ1-2	-	-	CASSYGMATLYTF	TGTGCCAGCAGTTACGGTATGGCCACGCTCTACACCTTC
TRBV6-5	TRBJ1-1	-	few	CASSYGARTEAFF	TGTGCCAGCAGTTACGGGGCCCGTACTGAAGCTTTCTTT
TRBV5-1	TRBJ1-3	-	-	CASSVQGGNTIYF	TGCGCCAGCAGTGTACAGGGCGGAAACACCATATATTTT
TRBV6-6	TRBJ2-2	TRBD2	-	CASTPGLAVGTGELFF	TGTGCCAGCACTCCGGGACTAGCGGTTGGCACCGGGGAGCTGTTTTTT
TRBV10-2	TRBJ1-5	TRBD1	-	CASSDGAGGVFNQPQHF	TGCGCCAGCAGTGATGGGGCAGGGGGCGTTTTCAATCAGCCCCAGCATTTT
TRBV11-2	TRBJ2-2	-	once	CASSPGKSYDGAGELFF	TGTGCCAGCAGCCCGGGAAAGTCCTACGATGGCGCCGGGGAGCTGTTTTTT
TRBV2	TRBJ2-7	TRBD2	-	CASSELAGGPGEQYF	TGTGCCAGCAGTGAACTAGCGGGAGGGCCGGGGGAGCAGTACTTC
TRBV5-1	TRBJ1-2	TRBD1	-	CASSLTGGSYGYTF	TGCGCCAGCAGCTTGACAGGGGGTTCCTATGGCTACACCTTC
TRBV19	TRBJ1-1	-	once	CASSMGRGPQREAFF	TGTGCCAGTAGTATGGGCCGGGGACCACAGAGGGAAGCTTTCTTT
TRBV25-1	TRBJ1-1	-	-	CASSEMGRGSLNTEAFF	TGTGCCAGCAGTGAAATGGGTCGGGGCTCCTTGAACACTGAAGCTTTCTTT
TRBV9	TRBJ2-2	-	-	CATGRQGNTGELFF	TGTGCCACAGGGAGGCAGGGGAACACCGGGGAGCTGTTTTTT
TRBV4-1	TRBJ2-2	-	medium-sized	CASSQAQGLNTGELFF	TGCGCCAGCAGCCAAGCCCAGGGCCTCAACACCGGGGAGCTGTTTTTT
TRBV18	TRBJ2-2	TRBD2	-	CASSPRGLAGTGELFF	TGTGCCAGCTCACCTCGGGGACTAGCGGGAACCGGGGAGCTGTTTTTT
TRBV2	TRBJ1-5	-	-	CASNRVNQPQHF	TGTGCCAGCAACAGGGTCAATCAGCCCCAGCATTTT
TRBV14	TRBJ2-5	-	-	CASSQGGVRVQETQYF	TGTGCCAGCAGCCAAGGGGGCGTTCGGGTACAAGAGACCCAGTACTTC
TRBV11-2	TRBJ2-1	TRBD2	-	CASSLDGRAYNEQFF	TGTGCCAGCAGCTTAGACGGGAGGGCATACAATGAGCAGTTCTTC
TRBV5-6	TRBJ2-6	-	-	CASSYRVSGANVLTF	TGTGCCAGCAGCTACAGGGTCTCTGGGGCCAACGTCCTGACTTTC
TRBV9	TRBJ1-5	-	-	CASSEMDTDQPQHF	TGTGCCAGCAGCGAAATGGACACAGATCAGCCCCAGCATTTT
TRBV4-3	TRBJ1-2	TRBD1	-	CASSPRTGESEGYTF	TGCGCCAGCAGCCCAAGGACAGGGGAATCCGAGGGCTACACCTTC